This T cell receptor (beta chain) was sequenced during a study of T cell repertoires in cytomegalovirus infection. Study as a whole: Public TCR beta signatures marked donors with CMV infection and the matching HLA.

Notes on the study in general: CMV-specific TCR beta clonotypes restricted by HLA-C were the ones dominating the ex vivo response. Identification of carriers of CMV plus the relevant HLA was achieved through cumulative public TCR beta family frequency.

This clonotype was observed many times. What it recognizes is unknown. The CDR3 sequence is 11 residues long. The V gene's germline CDR1 is SGHTA and CDR2 FQGNSA. Trimming shortened V by 5 bases and J by 15 bases, and 14 bases separated the two germline ends. TCRdb redid the calling of the reads with MiXCR, one entry per CDR3 protein. The sample contains over 300,000 distinct CDR3 sequences, 9% to 9.5% of which appear only once. The source material was PBMCs. V gene TRBV7-2 combines with J gene TRBJ2-1; TRBD2 might be the D (6 bases). This receptor was identified in a human donor in good health (CMV status not recorded). Some clones in this sample may be carry-over from other donors' samples. The CDR3 is CASSPRLVLFF. In nucleotides, the CDR3 is TGTGCCAGCAGCCCCCGACTAGTATTGTTCTTC.